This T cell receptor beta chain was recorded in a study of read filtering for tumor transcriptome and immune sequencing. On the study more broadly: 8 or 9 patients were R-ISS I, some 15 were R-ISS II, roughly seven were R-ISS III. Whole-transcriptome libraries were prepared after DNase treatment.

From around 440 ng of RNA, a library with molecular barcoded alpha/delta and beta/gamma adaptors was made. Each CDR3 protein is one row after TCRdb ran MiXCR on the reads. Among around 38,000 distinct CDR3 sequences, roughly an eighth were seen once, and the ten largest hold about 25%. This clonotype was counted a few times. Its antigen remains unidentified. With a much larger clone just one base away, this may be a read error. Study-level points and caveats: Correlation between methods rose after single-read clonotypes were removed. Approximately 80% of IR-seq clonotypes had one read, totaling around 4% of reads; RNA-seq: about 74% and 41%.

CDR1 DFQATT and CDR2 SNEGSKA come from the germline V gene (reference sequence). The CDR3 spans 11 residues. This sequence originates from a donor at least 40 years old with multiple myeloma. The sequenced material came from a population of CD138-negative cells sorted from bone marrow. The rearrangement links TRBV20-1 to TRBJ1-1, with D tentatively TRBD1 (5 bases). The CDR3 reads CSVPGPVEALF. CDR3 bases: TGCAGTGTACCGGGACCGGTAGAAGCTCTCTTT.